The 30 T cell receptor beta chains given below trace back to one sample, sequenced in a study of blood T cell repertoires in COVID-19. Libraries were prepared by immunoSEQ multiplex PCR; TCRdb keeps only in-frame clonotypes and omits some of them. The table lists around 200,000 clones, around 83% of them singletons. Source material: peripheral blood. These receptors were collected from a woman in her thirties or forties with acute or convalescent COVID-19.

The gene calls are TRBV15 and TRBJ1-5, with 7 positions matching TRBD1. Germline V gives CDR1 LNHNV, CDR2 YYDKDF (reference sequence). This CDR3 has 15 amino acids. The ends lost 2 bases at V and 3 bases at J; junction bases unmatched: 4. Here the CDR3 DNA reads TGTGCCACCAGCAGACCTACAGGGGTCAATCAGCCCCAGCATTTT. Translating it yields CATSRPTGVNQPQHF.

The chain carries TRBV30 and TRBJ2-5; no definite D call. This CDR3 contains 13 residues. The V and J ends lost 1 base and 0 bases respectively, with 6 bases between them. Germline V CDR1 and CDR2: GTSNPN, SVGIG (reference sequence). The CDR3 DNA reads TGTGCCTGGAGTGAAGCCCACCAAGAGACCCAGTACTTC. The encoded protein is CAWSEAHQETQYF.

The CDR3, as DNA: TGTGCCAGCAGCGGGGGGACCGCGGGGGATGAAAAACTGTTTTTT. This translates into CASSGGTAGDEKLFF. The chain links TRBV9 to TRBJ1-4; D is possibly TRBD1 (5 bases). CDR1 is SGDLS, CDR2 YYNGEE, per germline. Between the trimmed V and J ends, which lost 3 bases and 6 bases, there was a span of 15 bases. CDR3 length: 15 residues.

The V call is TRBV11-2, the J call TRBJ1-1; weak D call: TRBD1 (5 bases). The CDR3 sequence is 14 residues long. V shed 3 bases and J shed 4 bases, with 12 bases lying between them. Germline assignment: CDR1 SGHAT and CDR2 FQNNGV. CDR3 nucleotide sequence: TGTGCCAGCAGCTTTGGAACAGGCAGCACTGAAGCTTTCTTT. The encoded protein is CASSFGTGSTEAFF.

The V and J genes are TRBV7-8 and TRBJ1-2, with a tentative D call TRBD1 (6 bases). The CDR3 loop spans 12 amino acids. Germline CDR1 reads SGHVS; CDR2 reads FQNEAQ. V lost 5 bases, J lost 7 bases, and 11 bases lay in between. CDR3 amino acids: CASSLQGSGYTF. In DNA form, the CDR3 reads TGTGCCAGCAGCCTACAGGGATCTGGCTACACCTTC.

This chain's CDR3 is CAGSTLGGAYEQYF. The CDR3 nucleotides are TGTGCCGGATCAACCCTCGGGGGGGCCTACGAGCAGTACTTC. This rearrangement joins TRBV11-2 to TRBJ2-7, with 8 bases lining up with TRBD2. This CDR3 region has 14 residues. J lost 2 bases, V lost 11 bases, and 11 bases had no gene match. Germline V gives CDR1 SGHAT, CDR2 FQNNGV. Looking up the rest from reference TRBV11-2 and TRBJ2-7 gives the full variable domain: EAGVAQSPRYKIIEKRQSVAFWCNPISGHATLYWYQQILGQGPKLLIQFQNNGVVDDSQLPKDRFSAERLKGVDSTLKIQPAKLEDSAVYLCAGSTLGGAYEQYFGPGTRLTVT.

This chain links TRBV19 with TRBJ2-1; tentatively, D is TRBD2 (6 bases). CDR1 is LNHDA and CDR2 is SQIVND in the germline V gene (reference sequence). The CDR3 totals 13 residues. The V end lost 7 bases, the J end lost 10 bases, and 17 bases lay between the germline ends. The CDR3 DNA reads as TGTGCCAGTATCCGGGGAGGCGGGACCGAGCAGTTCTTC. It yields the protein CASIRGGGTEQFF.

The gene calls are TRBV19 and TRBJ1-4, with TRBD1 identical over 7 bases. Germline-derived CDR1 and CDR2 are LNHDA and SQIVND (reference sequence). This CDR3 is 16 amino acids long. V was pared by 3 bases and J by 5 bases, with 9 bases of the junction left unmatched. For the CDR3, the DNA is TGTGCCAGTAGTATGAGTAGGACAGGAAAGAATGAAAAACTGTTTTTT. Residues: CASSMSRTGKNEKLFF.

The J gene is TRBJ2-1, the V gene TRBV6-5; 7 nucleotides match TRBD2. The CDR3 is 12 amino acids. Unmatched junction bases numbered 4, after V lost 7 bases and J lost 7 bases. Per the germline V gene, CDR1 is MNHEY and CDR2 is SVGAGI. The CDR3 loop reads CASTTGGNEQFF. Here the CDR3 DNA reads TGTGCCAGCACCACCGGGGGGAATGAGCAGTTCTTC.

The V call is TRBV13, the J call TRBJ1-4, with 8 bases that match TRBD1. The CDR3 totals 17 residues. In germline, CDR1 is PRHDT, CDR2 FYEKMQ (reference sequence). Trimming removed 5 bases from V and 0 bases from J; junction bases left unmatched: 8. CDR3 bases: TGTGCCAGCAGCCTAAGACAGGGGACCGCAACTAATGAAAAACTGTTTTTT. It is translated as CASSLRQGTATNEKLFF.

This chain links TRBV9 with TRBJ1-4; possible D gene TRBD1, 5 bases. Between the trimmed V and J ends, which lost 2 bases and 4 bases, there was a span of 12 bases. This CDR3 spans 15 amino acids. Germline CDR1 reads SGDLS; CDR2 reads YYNGEE. The CDR3, as DNA: TGTGCCAGCAGCGTTGGGGGGGAGCGTAATGAAAAACTGTTTTTT. It codes for CASSVGGERNEKLFF.

This chain links TRBV5-4 with TRBJ1-4, with unresolved D. CDR3 length: 15 amino acids. V dropped 2 bases and J dropped 0 bases, with 8 bases sitting between them. Germline V gene lookup returns CDR1 SGHNT and CDR2 YYREEE (reference sequence). The DNA of the CDR3 is TGTGCCAGCAGCTTAGCTACAGCAACTAATGAAAAACTGTTTTTT. This sequence encodes CASSLATATNEKLFF.

The genes are TRBV29-1 and TRBJ1-4; TRBD1 matches at 7 bases. Trimming took 4 bases from V and 6 from J; bases not matched to a gene: 5. This CDR3 has 13 amino acids. Germline CDR1 reads SQVTM; CDR2 reads ANQGSEA. CDR3 loop: CSVGQGVDEKLFF. The CDR3 DNA follows: TGCAGCGTTGGGCAGGGGGTGGATGAAAAACTGTTTTTT.

This chain links TRBV6-5 with TRBJ1-2; no reliable D call. Germline V gives CDR1 MNHEY, CDR2 SVGAGI. The CDR3 runs 16 residues. V was cut by 1 base and J by 3 bases, with 15 bases left in between. CDR3 loop: CASSYYSPGDDYGYTF. The CDR3 nucleotides read TGTGCCAGCAGTTACTATTCACCCGGGGATGACTATGGCTACACCTTC.

V and J are TRBV27 and TRBJ1-6; D unresolved. Germline V gene lookup returns CDR1 MNHEY and CDR2 SMNVEV (reference sequence). The CDR3 is 13 amino acids. Between the trimmed V and J ends, which lost 2 bases and 7 bases, there was a span of 6 bases. CDR3 nucleotides: TGTGCCAGCAGTTTAGGAGAGAATTCACCCCTCCACTTT. Encoded protein: CASSLGENSPLHF.

The V and J genes are TRBV2 and TRBJ1-5; D might be TRBD1 (5 bases). There are 13 residues in the CDR3. Germline CDR1 SNHLY, CDR2 FYNNEI. V lost 7 bases, J lost 8 bases, and 15 bases lay in between. CDR3 loop: CASTRDRGEPQHF. The CDR3 DNA reads TGTGCCAGCACAAGGGACCGGGGGGAGCCCCAGCATTTT.

This clone was observed a single time. The genes are TRBV3-1 (or the pseudogene TRBV3-2) and TRBJ2-1; a possible D gene is TRBD2 (6 bases). V was pared by 0 bases and J by 5 bases, with 20 bases between. The germline V gene has CDR1 LGHDT and CDR2 YNNKEL (reference sequence). The CDR3 contains 18 residues. CDR3 bases: TGTGCCAGCAGCCAAGAAGAGACCTTCGGGACTTCTAACAATGAGCAGTTCTTC. As protein: CASSQEETFGTSNNEQFF.

The rearrangement joins TRBV6-5 to TRBJ2-6; unclear D gene. Germline assignment: CDR1 MNHEY and CDR2 SVGAGI. CDR3 length equals 15 residues. The V end lost 4 bases, the J end lost 0 bases, and 7 bases lay between the germline ends. The CDR3 is CASSWYTSGANVLTF. Written as DNA, the CDR3 is TGTGCCAGCAGTTGGTACACCTCTGGGGCCAACGTCCTGACTTTC.

The chain links TRBV5-4 to TRBJ2-6; D gene unclear. V was shortened by 1 base and J by 0 bases, with 8 bases between the two germline ends. The germline gives CDR1 SGHNT, CDR2 YYREEE (reference sequence). The CDR3 extends over 16 amino acids. The CDR3 sequence: CASSLLRSSGANVLTF. Here the CDR3 DNA reads TGTGCCAGCAGCTTGTTGAGGAGCTCTGGGGCCAACGTCCTGACTTTC.

The chain links TRBV5-1 to TRBJ2-2, with TRBD2 matching over 13 bases. The CDR3 has 17 residues. J was trimmed by 3 bases and V by 3 bases; bases with no gene match: 5. CDR1 is SGHRS and CDR2 is YFSETQ in the germline V gene. CDR3 coding DNA: TGCGCCAGCAGCTCACAACTAGCGGGAGGGCACACCGGGGAGCTGTTTTTT. As protein: CASSSQLAGGHTGELFF.

This clone was picked up one time. The chain recombines TRBV6-1 with TRBJ2-1; TRBD1 is a possible D gene (6 bases). V was cut by 1 base and J by 8 bases, with 15 bases left in between. Per the germline V gene, CDR1 is MNHNS and CDR2 is SASEGT. CDR3 length: 15 amino acids. The CDR3 DNA is TGTGCCAGCAGTGAAGAGGAACAGGGTGGCCATGAGCAGTTCTTC. This sequence encodes CASSEEEQGGHEQFF.

The rearrangement links TRBV9 to TRBJ2-5; 12 nucleotides match TRBD2. V shed 0 bases and J 4 bases; nucleotides not matched to a gene: 7. The CDR3 totals 17 residues. The germline CDR1 and CDR2 sequences are SGDLS and YYNGEE. CDR3 sequence (DNA): TGTGCCAGCAGCGTAGCGGCTAGCGGGAGGGCCGGAGAGACCCAGTACTTC. This translates into CASSVAASGRAGETQYF.

The CDR3, as DNA: TGTGCCAGCTCACCGTCATTCCAGGCCAATGAGCAGTTCTTC. Encoded protein: CASSPSFQANEQFF. This sequence joins TRBV18 and TRBJ2-1; D gene uncertain. Per germline, CDR1 KGHSH and CDR2 LQKENI. This CDR3 comprises 14 residues. Trimming cost V 3 bases and J 6 bases, with 12 bases left between them.

The chain combines TRBV28 with TRBJ2-3; a weak D match, TRBD2 (5 bases). Trimming left V 4 bases short and J 3 bases short, with 11 bases between. CDR1 is MDHEN and CDR2 is SYDVKM in the germline V gene. The CDR3 is 14 residues long. DNA of the CDR3: TGTGCCAGCAGTTCCGGAGGTGGAACAGATACGCAGTATTTT. This codes for CASSSGGGTDTQYF.

This sequence joins TRBV24-1 and TRBJ2-1, with D maybe TRBD1 (5 bases). V dropped 9 bases and J dropped 5 bases, with 13 bases sitting between them. Germline lookup yields CDR1 KGHDR and CDR2 SFDVKD. The CDR3 totals 13 residues. The CDR3 coding sequence is TGTGCCACCTCATCGAACAGGCACAATGAGCAGTTCTTC. It translates to CATSSNRHNEQFF.

The chain combines TRBV5-1 with TRBJ2-1; 8 positions agree with TRBD2. Germline CDR1 and CDR2: SGHRS and YFSETQ. The J segment lost 7 bases and the V segment lost 0 bases, leaving 6 bases of the junction unmatched. The CDR3 runs 15 residues. The CDR3 sequence is CASSLVGRAGNEQFF. As DNA, the CDR3 is TGCGCCAGCAGCTTGGTCGGGAGGGCCGGGAATGAGCAGTTCTTC. Full variable domain (outside the CDR3, taken from reference TRBV5-1 and TRBJ2-1): KAGVTQTPRYLIKTRGQQVTLSCSPISGHRSVSWYQQTPGQGLQFLFEYFSETQRNKGNFPGRFSGRQFSNSRSEMNVSTLELGDSALYLCASSLVGRAGNEQFFGPGTRLTVL.

This rearrangement joins TRBV12-5 to TRBJ1-3; the match to TRBD1 covers 7 bases. The germline CDR1 and CDR2 sequences are LGHNT and FRNRAP. V gave up 5 bases and J gave up 3 bases; unmatched junction bases: 4. CDR3 length: 14 amino acids. The CDR3 nucleotides are TGTGCTAGTGGTAGTACAGGGGTTGGAAACACCATATATTTT. It is translated as CASGSTGVGNTIYF.

This chain joins TRBV5-1 and TRBJ2-6; possible D gene TRBD1, 5 bases. The germline V gene has CDR1 SGHRS and CDR2 YFSETQ. V lost 0 bases and J lost 2, with 6 bases in between. The CDR3 totals 15 residues. The CDR3 sequence is CASSLVQAGANVLTF. The CDR3 DNA is TGCGCCAGCAGCTTGGTACAGGCTGGGGCCAACGTCCTGACTTTC.

The genes are TRBV28 and TRBJ1-5; D not certain. From germline, CDR1 is MDHEN and CDR2 SYDVKM. The CDR3 contains 15 residues. Trimming took 7 bases from V and 8 from J, leaving 21 bases between them. CDR3: CASIDPQRVGEPQHF. CDR3 bases: TGTGCCAGCATCGACCCCCAACGAGTCGGGGAGCCCCAGCATTTT. Filled out from reference TRBV28 and TRBJ1-5, the complete variable domain reads DVKVTQSSRYLVKRTGEKVFLECVQDMDHENMFWYRQDPGLGLRLIYFSYDVKMKEKGDIPEGYSVSREKKERFSLILESASTNQTSMYLCASIDPQRVGEPQHFGDGTRLSIL.

This sequence joins TRBV24-1 and TRBJ2-3, with 10 bases aligning to TRBD1. The CDR3 consists of 16 residues. Germline CDR1 reads KGHDR; CDR2 reads SFDVKD. With V trimmed by 3 bases and J by 4 bases, 6 bases remained unmatched. CDR3 region: CATSDTPGQGSDTQYF. The CDR3 DNA follows: TGTGCCACCAGTGATACCCCGGGACAGGGGTCAGATACGCAGTATTTT.